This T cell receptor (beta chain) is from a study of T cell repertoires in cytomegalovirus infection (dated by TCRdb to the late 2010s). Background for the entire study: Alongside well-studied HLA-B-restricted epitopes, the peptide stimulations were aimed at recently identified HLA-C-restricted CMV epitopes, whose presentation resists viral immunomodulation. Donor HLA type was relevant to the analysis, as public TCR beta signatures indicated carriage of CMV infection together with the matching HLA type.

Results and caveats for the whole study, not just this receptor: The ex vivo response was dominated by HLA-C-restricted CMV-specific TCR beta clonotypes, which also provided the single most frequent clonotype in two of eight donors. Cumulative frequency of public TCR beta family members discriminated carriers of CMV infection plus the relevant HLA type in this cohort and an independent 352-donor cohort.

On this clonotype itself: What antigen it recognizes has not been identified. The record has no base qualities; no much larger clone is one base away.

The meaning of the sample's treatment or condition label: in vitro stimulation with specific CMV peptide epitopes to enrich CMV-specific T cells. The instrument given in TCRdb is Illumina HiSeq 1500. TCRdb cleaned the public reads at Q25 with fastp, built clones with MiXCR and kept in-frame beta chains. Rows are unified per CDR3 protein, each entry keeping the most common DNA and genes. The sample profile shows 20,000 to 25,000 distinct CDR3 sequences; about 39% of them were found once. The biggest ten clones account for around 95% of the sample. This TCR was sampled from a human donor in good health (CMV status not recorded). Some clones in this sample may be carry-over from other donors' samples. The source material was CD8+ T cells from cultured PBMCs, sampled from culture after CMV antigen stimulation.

The sequenced DNA is TGTGCCAGTACAGGGGCTAAGGGCACTGAAGCTTTCTTT. Translated, it reads CASTGAKGTEAFF. The V and J genes are TRBV7-2 and TRBJ1-1; TRBD1 aligns with 7 central bases. Trimming takes 9 bases off V and 4 bases off J; junction bases not matched to a gene: 8. From its cysteine to its phenylalanine, the CDR3 spans 13 amino acids. The DNA shown is the 39-base CDR3, in frame from base 1. CDR1 and CDR2, looked up from the germline V gene, are SGHTA and FQGNSA.